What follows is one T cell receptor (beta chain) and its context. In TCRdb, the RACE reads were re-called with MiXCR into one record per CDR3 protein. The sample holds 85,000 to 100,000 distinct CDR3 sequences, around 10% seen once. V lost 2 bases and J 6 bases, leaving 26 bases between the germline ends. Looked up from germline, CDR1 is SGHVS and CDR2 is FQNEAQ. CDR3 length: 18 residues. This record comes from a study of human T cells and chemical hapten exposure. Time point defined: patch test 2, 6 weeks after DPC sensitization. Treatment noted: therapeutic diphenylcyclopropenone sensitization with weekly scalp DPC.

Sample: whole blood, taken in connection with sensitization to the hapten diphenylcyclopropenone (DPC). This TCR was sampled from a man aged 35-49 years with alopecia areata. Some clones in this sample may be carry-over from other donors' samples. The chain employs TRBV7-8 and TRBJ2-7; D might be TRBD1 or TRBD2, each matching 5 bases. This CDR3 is CASSLKRLWDGPYSEQYF. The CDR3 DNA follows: TGTGCCAGCAGCTTAAAGAGGTTGTGGGACGGACCATATTCCGAGCAGTACTTC.